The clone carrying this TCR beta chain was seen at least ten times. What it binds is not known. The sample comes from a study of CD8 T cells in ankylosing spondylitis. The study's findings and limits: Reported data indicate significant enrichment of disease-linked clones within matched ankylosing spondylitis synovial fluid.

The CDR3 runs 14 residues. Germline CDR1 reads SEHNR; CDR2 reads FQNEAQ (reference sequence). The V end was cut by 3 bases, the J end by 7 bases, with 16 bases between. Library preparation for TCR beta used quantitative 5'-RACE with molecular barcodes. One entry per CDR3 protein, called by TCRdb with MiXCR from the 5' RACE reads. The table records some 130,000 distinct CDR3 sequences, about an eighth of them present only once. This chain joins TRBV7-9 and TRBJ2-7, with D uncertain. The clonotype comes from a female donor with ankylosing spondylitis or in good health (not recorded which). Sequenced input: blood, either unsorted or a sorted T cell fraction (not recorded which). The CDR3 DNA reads TGTGCCAGCAGCTTCAACGGGCCAGCGCAGGAGCAGTACTTC. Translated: CASSFNGPAQEQYF.